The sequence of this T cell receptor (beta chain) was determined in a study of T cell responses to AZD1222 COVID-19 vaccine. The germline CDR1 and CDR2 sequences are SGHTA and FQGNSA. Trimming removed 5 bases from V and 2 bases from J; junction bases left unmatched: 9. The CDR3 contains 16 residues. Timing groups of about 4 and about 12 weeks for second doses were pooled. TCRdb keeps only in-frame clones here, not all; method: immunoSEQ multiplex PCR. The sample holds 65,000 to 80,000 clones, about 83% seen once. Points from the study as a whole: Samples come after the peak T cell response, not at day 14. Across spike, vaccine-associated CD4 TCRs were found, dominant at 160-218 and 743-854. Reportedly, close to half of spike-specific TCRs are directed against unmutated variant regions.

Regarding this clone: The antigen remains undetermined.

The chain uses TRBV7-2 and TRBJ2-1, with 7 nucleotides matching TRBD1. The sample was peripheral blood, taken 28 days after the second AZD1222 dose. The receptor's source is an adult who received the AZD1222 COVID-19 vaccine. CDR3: CASSQAPQGPYNEQFF. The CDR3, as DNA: TGTGCCAGCAGCCAAGCCCCACAGGGGCCCTACAATGAGCAGTTCTTC.